The following is a T cell receptor beta chain sequence with its context. Possible read error: a much larger clone is one base away. This record belongs to a study of T cells in narcolepsy. Germline CDR1 reads LNHDA; CDR2 reads SQIVND (reference sequence). V lost 3 bases to trimming and J lost 3 bases, with 2 bases between them. The CDR3 is 11 amino acids. Produced via immunoSEQ multiplex PCR; TCRdb's table is partial and in-frame only. The sample holds around 25,000 clones, approximately 83% seen once. Sequencing was done on a sample of CD45RA- memory CD4+ T cells from PBMCs. The genes are TRBV19 and TRBJ1-1; D is uncertain. This clonotype originated in a human donor with narcolepsy. As DNA, the CDR3 is TGTGCCAGTAGTATCTACACTGAAGCTTTCTTT. As protein: CASSIYTEAFF.